This TCR beta chain was retrieved from a study of blood T cell repertoires in COVID-19. Across the whole study: Acute and convalescent COVID-19 specimens originated in the United States, Italy and Spain.

Original handling: Estimates of nucleated cell counts were drawn from the amplification of reference gene primers. Data came from immunoSEQ multiplex PCR; TCRdb stores just in-frame clones and leaves some out. The V and J calls and clone size come from that table; D and trimming were worked out from the DNA. Here the sample spans about 350,000 clones, 70% to 90% being singletons. This TCR was sampled from a woman under 40 who had recovered from COVID-19. The sequencing input was PBMCs or T cells enriched from blood (not recorded which).

CDR3 DNA sequence: TGTGCCAGCAGCCCCCAGACAGGGGGTAACAATCAGCCCCAGCATTTT. Translated: CASSPQTGGNNQPQHF. The genes are TRBV5-8 and TRBJ1-5, with TRBD1 matching over 9 bases. The V gene's germline CDR1 is SGHTS and CDR2 YDEGEE. J was trimmed by 3 bases and V by 4 bases; bases with no gene match: 8. The CDR3 is 16 amino acids.